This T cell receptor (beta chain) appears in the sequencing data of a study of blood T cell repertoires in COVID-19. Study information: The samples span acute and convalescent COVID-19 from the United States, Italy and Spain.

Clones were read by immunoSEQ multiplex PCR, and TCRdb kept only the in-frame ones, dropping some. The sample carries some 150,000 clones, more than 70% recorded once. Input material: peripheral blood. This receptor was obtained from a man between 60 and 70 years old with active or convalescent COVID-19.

The CDR3 DNA follows: TGCGCCAGCAGCTTCGTGCGGAACCTTAGCAATCAGCCCCAGCATTTT. Its translation is CASSFVRNLSNQPQHF. The rearrangement joins TRBV5-1 to TRBJ1-5; D not resolved. This CDR3 region has 16 residues. The germline V gene has CDR1 SGHRS and CDR2 YFSETQ. V gave up 2 bases and J gave up 0 bases, with 12 bases separating them.